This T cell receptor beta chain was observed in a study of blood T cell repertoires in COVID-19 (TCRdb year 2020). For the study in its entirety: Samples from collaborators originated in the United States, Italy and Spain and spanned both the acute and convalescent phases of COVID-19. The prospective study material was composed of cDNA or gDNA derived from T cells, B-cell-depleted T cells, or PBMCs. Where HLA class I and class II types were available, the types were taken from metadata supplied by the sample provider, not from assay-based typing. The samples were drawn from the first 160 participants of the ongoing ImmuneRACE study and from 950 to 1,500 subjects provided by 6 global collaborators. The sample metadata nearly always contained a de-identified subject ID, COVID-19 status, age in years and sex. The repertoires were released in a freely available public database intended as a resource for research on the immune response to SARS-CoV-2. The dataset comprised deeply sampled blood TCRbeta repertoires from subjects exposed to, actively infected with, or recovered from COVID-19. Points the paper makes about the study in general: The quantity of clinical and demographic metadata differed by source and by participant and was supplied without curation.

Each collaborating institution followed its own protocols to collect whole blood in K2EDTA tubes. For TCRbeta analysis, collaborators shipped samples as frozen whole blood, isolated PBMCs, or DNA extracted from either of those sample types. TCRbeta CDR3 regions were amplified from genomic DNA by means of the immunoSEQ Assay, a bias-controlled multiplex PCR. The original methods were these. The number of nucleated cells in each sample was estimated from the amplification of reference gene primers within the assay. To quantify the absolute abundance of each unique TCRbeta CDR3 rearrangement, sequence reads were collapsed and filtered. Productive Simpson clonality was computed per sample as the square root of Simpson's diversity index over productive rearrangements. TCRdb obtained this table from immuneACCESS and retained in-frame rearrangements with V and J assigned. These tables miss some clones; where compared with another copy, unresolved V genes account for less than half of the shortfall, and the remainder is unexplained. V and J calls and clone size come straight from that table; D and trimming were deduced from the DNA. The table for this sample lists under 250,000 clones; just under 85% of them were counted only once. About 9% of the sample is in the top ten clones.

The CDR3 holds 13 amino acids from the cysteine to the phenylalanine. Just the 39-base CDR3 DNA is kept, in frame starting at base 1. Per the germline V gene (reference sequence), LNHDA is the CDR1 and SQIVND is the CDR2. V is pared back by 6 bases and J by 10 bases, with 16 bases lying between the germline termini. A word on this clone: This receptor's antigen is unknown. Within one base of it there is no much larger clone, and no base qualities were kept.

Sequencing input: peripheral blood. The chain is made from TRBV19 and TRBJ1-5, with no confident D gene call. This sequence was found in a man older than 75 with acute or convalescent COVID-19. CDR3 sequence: CASSLGLVGPQHF. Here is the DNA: TGTGCCAGTAGCCTGGGCCTCGTCGGTCCCCAGCATTTT. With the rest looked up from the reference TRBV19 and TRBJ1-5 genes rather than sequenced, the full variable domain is DGGITQSPKYLFRKEGQNVTLSCEQNLNHDAMYWYRQDPGQGLRLIYYSQIVNDFQKGDIAEGYSVSREKKESFPLTVTSAQKNPTAFYLCASSLGLVGPQHFGDGTRLSIL.